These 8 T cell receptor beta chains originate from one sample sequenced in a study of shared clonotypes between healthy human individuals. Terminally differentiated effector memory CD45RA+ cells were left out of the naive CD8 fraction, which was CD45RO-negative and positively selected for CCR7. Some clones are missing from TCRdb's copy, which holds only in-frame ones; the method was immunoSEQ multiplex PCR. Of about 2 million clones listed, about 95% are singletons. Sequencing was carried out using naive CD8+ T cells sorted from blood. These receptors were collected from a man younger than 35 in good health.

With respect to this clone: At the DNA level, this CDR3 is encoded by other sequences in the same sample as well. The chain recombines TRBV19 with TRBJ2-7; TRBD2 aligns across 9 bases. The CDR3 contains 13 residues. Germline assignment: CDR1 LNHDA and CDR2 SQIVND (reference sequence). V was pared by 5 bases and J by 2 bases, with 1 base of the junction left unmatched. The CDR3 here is CASSASGAYEQYF. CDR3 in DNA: TGTGCCAGTAGTGCTAGCGGGGCCTACGAGCAGTACTTC. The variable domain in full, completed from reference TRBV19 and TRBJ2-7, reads DGGITQSPKYLFRKEGQNVTLSCEQNLNHDAMYWYRQDPGQGLRLIYYSQIVNDFQKGDIAEGYSVSREKKESFPLTVTSAQKNPTAFYLCASSASGAYEQYFGPGTRLTVT.

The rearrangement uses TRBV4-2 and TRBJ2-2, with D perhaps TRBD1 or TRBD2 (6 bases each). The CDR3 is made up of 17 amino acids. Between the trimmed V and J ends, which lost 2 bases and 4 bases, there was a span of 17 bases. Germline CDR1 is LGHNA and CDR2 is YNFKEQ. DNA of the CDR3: TGTGCCAGCAGCCAATCATTACGGGGGCCGGGCACCGGGGAGCTGTTTTTT. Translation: CASSQSLRGPGTGELFF.

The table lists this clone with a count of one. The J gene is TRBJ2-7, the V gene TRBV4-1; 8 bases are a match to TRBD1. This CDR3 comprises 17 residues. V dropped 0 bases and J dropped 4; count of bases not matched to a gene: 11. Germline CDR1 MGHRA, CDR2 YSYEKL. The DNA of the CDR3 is TGCGCCAGCAGCCAAGATGATGTAGGCAGGGGGCTTTACGAGCAGTACTTC. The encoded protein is CASSQDDVGRGLYEQYF.

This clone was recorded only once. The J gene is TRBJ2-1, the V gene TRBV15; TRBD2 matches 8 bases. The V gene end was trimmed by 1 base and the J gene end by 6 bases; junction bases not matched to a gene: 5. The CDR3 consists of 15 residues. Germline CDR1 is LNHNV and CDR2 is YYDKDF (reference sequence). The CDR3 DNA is TGTGCCACCAGCAGAGTACGGCGGGAGGCCAATGAGCAGTTCTTC. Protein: CATSRVRREANEQFF. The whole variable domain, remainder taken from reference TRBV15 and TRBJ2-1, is DAMVIQNPRYQVTQFGKPVTLSCSQTLNHNVMYWYQQKSSQAPKLLFHYYDKDFNNEADTPDNFQSRRPNTSFCFLDIRSPGLGDTAMYLCATSRVRREANEQFFGPGTRLTVL.

The CDR3 sequence is CASSLGRQSYEQYF. CDR3 DNA: TGTGCCAGCAGCTTAGGCCGGCAATCCTACGAGCAGTACTTC. V and J are TRBV13 and TRBJ2-7; D remains ambiguous. Germline V CDR1 and CDR2: PRHDT, FYEKMQ (reference sequence). The ends were cut back, 0 bases at V and 1 base at J, with 7 bases in the middle. This CDR3 comprises 14 residues.

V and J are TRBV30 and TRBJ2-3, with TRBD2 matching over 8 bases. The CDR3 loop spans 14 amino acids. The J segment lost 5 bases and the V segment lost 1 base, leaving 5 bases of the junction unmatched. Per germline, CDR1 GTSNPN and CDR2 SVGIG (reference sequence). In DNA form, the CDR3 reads TGTGCCTGGAGTGGGACTAGCACGTTAGATACGCAGTATTTT. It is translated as CAWSGTSTLDTQYF.

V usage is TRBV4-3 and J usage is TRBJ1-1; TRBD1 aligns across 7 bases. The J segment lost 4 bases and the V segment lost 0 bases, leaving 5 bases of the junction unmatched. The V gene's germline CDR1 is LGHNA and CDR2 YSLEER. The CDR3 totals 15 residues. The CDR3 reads CASSQDRAGGTEAFF. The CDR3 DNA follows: TGCGCCAGCAGCCAAGATCGGGCAGGGGGCACTGAAGCTTTCTTT.

CDR3 DNA: TGTGCCAGCAGTGAATGGTTCGATCAGCCCCAGCATTTT. This codes for CASSEWFDQPQHF. The V call is TRBV2, the J call TRBJ1-5; no clear D. V shed 2 bases and J shed 5 bases, with 7 bases lying between them. The CDR3 consists of 13 residues. Germline CDR1 is SNHLY and CDR2 is FYNNEI.